The 29 T cell receptor beta chains in this list originate from one sample, sequenced in a study of shared clonotypes between healthy human individuals. CD45RO-negative cells were positively selected for CCR7, leaving out terminally differentiated effector memory CD45RA+ cells. Sequencing used immunoSEQ multiplex PCR; TCRdb keeps in-frame clones, though not all of them. The repertoire includes around 650,000 clones, approximately 96% of them detected once, and less than 0.13% sits in the top ten. Sequencing was done on a sample of naive CD8+ T cells sorted from blood. These receptors were taken from a woman in her twenties or thirties in good health.

This clone was observed a single time. The J gene is TRBJ2-1, the V gene TRBV10-1; 8 nucleotides match TRBD2. V was pared by 4 bases and J by 6 bases, with 14 bases of the junction left unmatched. The CDR3 covers 17 residues. The germline V gene has CDR1 WNHNN and CDR2 SYGVQD (reference sequence). For the CDR3, the DNA is TGCGCCAGCAGTGGCCAAATCCGGGAGGGCCCCGGCAATGAGCAGTTCTTC. It translates to CASSGQIREGPGNEQFF.

The J gene is TRBJ1-5, the V gene TRBV5-6; 7 bases map to TRBD1. This CDR3 has 16 residues. In germline, CDR1 is SGHDT, CDR2 YYEEEE. V was clipped by 4 bases and J by 8 bases; unmatched bases: 15. The DNA of the CDR3 is TGTGCCAGCAGCGATACCACAGGGGACGAAAAGGAGCCCCAGCATTTT. Its translation is CASSDTTGDEKEPQHF.

The chain is built from TRBV29-1 and TRBJ2-5, with TRBD2 matching over 9 bases. The assigned J gene may be wrong: the sequence end matches TRBJ2-7 better. CDR3 length: 14 amino acids. CDR1 and CDR2 (germline): SQVTM, ANQGSEA. This CDR3 is CSVVVSGSRYEQYF. CDR3 DNA: TGCAGCGTTGTTGTTAGCGGGAGTAGGTACGAGCAGTACTTC.

The chain joins TRBV5-4 to TRBJ1-2; D ambiguous. This CDR3 comprises 14 residues. Germline-derived CDR1 and CDR2 are SGHNT and YYREEE (reference sequence). The V end lost 4 bases, the J end lost 2 bases, and 12 bases lay between the germline ends. CDR3 coding DNA: TGTGCCAGCAGCCCAGCCGTGGGGAACTATGGCTACACCTTC. Protein sequence: CASSPAVGNYGYTF.

This clone is a singleton in its sample. The V gene is TRBV27, the J gene TRBJ2-3, with 11 bases lining up with TRBD2. This CDR3 has 16 residues. V was pared by 5 bases and J by 1 base, with 5 bases of the junction left unmatched. CDR1 MNHEY and CDR2 SMNVEV come from the germline V gene (reference sequence). CDR3 sequence (DNA): TGTGCCAGCAGTGCCAAACTAGCGGGGGGCACAGATACGCAGTATTTT. Translation: CASSAKLAGGTDTQYF.

V is TRBV28 and J is TRBJ2-4; 9 positions match TRBD1. Germline V CDR1 and CDR2: MDHEN, SYDVKM. J gave up 6 bases and V 2 bases, and 11 bases lay outside the gene matches. The CDR3 is 17 residues long. The CDR3 nucleotides read TGTGCCAGCAGTTTAAGCTCGTACAGGGGGCGAGGAAACATTCAGTACTTC. As protein: CASSLSSYRGRGNIQYF.

The chain recombines TRBV4-2 with TRBJ1-1; D is ambiguous. This CDR3 spans 13 amino acids. Germline CDR1 is LGHNA and CDR2 is YNFKEQ. The V and J ends lost 0 bases and 5 bases respectively, with 7 bases between them. The CDR3 bases are TGTGCCAGCAGCCAAGAGTGGTTAACTGAAGCTTTCTTT. Protein: CASSQEWLTEAFF.

The V call is TRBV9, the J call TRBJ2-5, with 7 bases that match TRBD2. The CDR3 is made up of 18 amino acids. V shed 4 bases and J 2 bases; nucleotides not matched to a gene: 17. Germline-derived CDR1 and CDR2 are SGDLS and YYNGEE. The CDR3 DNA is TGTGCCAGCAGCCCCCGCCAGGTAGGGGAGGGAAGACAAGAGACCCAGTACTTC. It codes for CASSPRQVGEGRQETQYF.

V usage is TRBV5-1 and J usage is TRBJ2-7, with a possible D match to TRBD2 (6 bases). The V end lost 5 bases, the J end lost 1 base, and 19 bases lay between the germline ends. Germline CDR1 SGHRS, CDR2 YFSETQ. The CDR3 consists of 16 residues. For the CDR3, the DNA is TGCGCCAGCAGATCTACGGCGGGGAGTCATTCCTACGAGCAGTACTTC. Encoded protein: CASRSTAGSHSYEQYF. The full variable domain, its missing parts supplied by reference TRBV5-1 and TRBJ2-7, is KAGVTQTPRYLIKTRGQQVTLSCSPISGHRSVSWYQQTPGQGLQFLFEYFSETQRNKGNFPGRFSGRQFSNSRSEMNVSTLELGDSALYLCASRSTAGSHSYEQYFGPGTRLTVT.

V gene TRBV7-3 combines with J gene TRBJ2-7; TRBD2 aligns across 9 bases. The CDR3 sequence is 16 residues long. Losses at the gene ends were 1 base for V and 2 bases for J; bases not matched to a gene: 6. Per germline, CDR1 SGHTA and CDR2 FQGTGA. The CDR3 protein is CASSLKASGTTYEQYF. CDR3 in DNA: TGTGCCAGCAGCTTAAAGGCTAGCGGGACCACCTACGAGCAGTACTTC.

The chain couples TRBV6-5 to TRBJ1-3; D is unresolved. From germline, CDR1 is MNHEY and CDR2 SVGAGI. This CDR3 spans 15 amino acids. V lost 5 bases and J 0 bases, leaving 11 bases between the germline ends. The CDR3 DNA is TGTGCCAGCAGTCTCGTTTGGGTCTCTGGAAACACCATATATTTT. It translates to CASSLVWVSGNTIYF.

The table lists this clone with a count of one. The J gene is TRBJ2-1, the V gene TRBV7-9, with 14 bases that match TRBD2. The CDR3 sequence is 19 residues long. The J segment lost 8 bases and the V segment lost 5 bases, leaving 17 bases of the junction unmatched. Germline loops: CDR1 SEHNR, CDR2 FQNEAQ (reference sequence). The CDR3 DNA reads TGTGCCAGCAGCCCCGTCCCCCGGACTAGCGGGAGGAAAGTGGATGAGCAGTTCTTC. Its translation: CASSPVPRTSGRKVDEQFF. The whole variable domain, remainder taken from reference TRBV7-9 and TRBJ2-1, is DTGVSQNPRHKITKRGQNVTFRCDPISEHNRLYWYRQTLGQGPEFLTYFQNEAQLEKSRLLSDRFSAERPKGSFSTLEIQRTEQGDSAMYLCASSPVPRTSGRKVDEQFFGPGTRLTVL.

The chain combines TRBV19 with TRBJ1-1; 7 bases match TRBD1. The length of the CDR3 is 15 residues. J gave up 0 bases and V 6 bases, and 7 bases lay outside the gene matches. CDR1 and CDR2 from the germline V gene are LNHDA and SQIVND (reference sequence). The DNA for the CDR3 is TGTGCCAGTAGCCTCAACAGGGGCCTGAACACTGAAGCTTTCTTT. Amino acid sequence: CASSLNRGLNTEAFF.

This clone came up once. The rearrangement joins TRBV7-9 to TRBJ2-3, with D possibly TRBD2 on 5 matching bases. The germline CDR1 and CDR2 sequences are SEHNR and FQNEAQ (reference sequence). Trimming took off 1 base at V and 4 bases at J, with 9 bases between the two ends. The CDR3 is 14 amino acids. The CDR3 sequence: CASSLVGRPDTQYF. The CDR3 region has the DNA TGTGCCAGCAGCTTAGTTGGGAGACCAGATACGCAGTATTTT.

The rearrangement uses TRBV28 and TRBJ2-1; 11 bases match TRBD1. This CDR3 region has 13 residues. Germline-derived CDR1 and CDR2 are MDHEN and SYDVKM. V lost 8 bases, J lost 8 bases, and 5 bases stayed unmatched. The DNA for the CDR3 is TGTGCCAGCGGGACAGGGGGGCGGGATGAGCAGTTCTTC. Its translation: CASGTGGRDEQFF.

The chain combines TRBV11-2 with TRBJ1-1; D ambiguous. The length of the CDR3 is 15 residues. Deletions cut 1 base from V and 5 bases from J, with 14 bases between. Germline values: CDR1 SGHAT, CDR2 FQNNGV. The CDR3 DNA is TGTGCCAGCAGCTTAGTCCAGTCGTTGTCGACTGAAGCTTTCTTT. Its translation: CASSLVQSLSTEAFF. Combining the CDR3 with reference TRBV11-2 and TRBJ1-1 gives the whole variable domain EAGVAQSPRYKIIEKRQSVAFWCNPISGHATLYWYQQILGQGPKLLIQFQNNGVVDDSQLPKDRFSAERLKGVDSTLKIQPAKLEDSAVYLCASSLVQSLSTEAFFGQGTRLTVV.

With respect to this clone: Other nucleotide sequences from this sample produce the same CDR3. CDR3 in amino acids: CASSFTGGNQPQHF. The CDR3 nucleotides are TGTGCCAGCAGTTTTACAGGAGGTAATCAGCCCCAGCATTTT. The chain employs TRBV27 and TRBJ1-5, with D maybe TRBD1 (5 bases). CDR1 and CDR2 from the germline V gene are MNHEY and SMNVEV (reference sequence). The CDR3 spans 14 residues. Trimming removed 3 bases at V and 4 bases at J, with 10 bases between.

This chain connects TRBV28 to TRBJ1-4, with a weak D call TRBD1 (6 bases). The CDR3 runs 14 residues. The V gene lost 3 bases and the J gene lost 8 bases, with 13 bases spanning the gap. Germline V gives CDR1 MDHEN, CDR2 SYDVKM. The DNA for the CDR3 is TGTGCCAGCAGTTTCAGGGGTTGGGGCGAAAAACTGTTTTTT. Protein: CASSFRGWGEKLFF.

The gene calls are TRBV7-8 and TRBJ2-1; D gene unclear. V lost 1 base, J lost 8 bases, and 6 bases lay in between. CDR1 SGHVS and CDR2 FQNEAQ come from the germline V gene. The CDR3 runs to 12 residues. CDR3 nucleotide sequence: TGTGCCAGCAGCTTAGGGGCTCATGAGCAGTTCTTC. Encoded protein: CASSLGAHEQFF.

The genes are TRBV27 and TRBJ1-2, with a tentative D call TRBD1 (6 bases). V lost 0 bases and J 3 bases, leaving 14 bases between the germline ends. Germline CDR1 and CDR2: MNHEY and SMNVEV (reference sequence). The CDR3 sequence is 16 residues long. The CDR3 reads CASSLSWGPRDYGYTF. CDR3 DNA sequence: TGTGCCAGCAGTTTATCGTGGGGGCCCCGCGACTATGGCTACACCTTC.

V usage is TRBV28 and J usage is TRBJ2-2; 9 nucleotides align to TRBD2. The length of the CDR3 is 16 residues. Germline CDR1 and CDR2: MDHEN and SYDVKM. V was pared by 3 bases and J by 6 bases, with 8 bases of the junction left unmatched. CDR3 nucleotide sequence: TGTGCCAGCAGTTTTAGGGTAGCGGGGGACGCCGGGGAGCTGTTTTTT. This gives the protein CASSFRVAGDAGELFF.

The rearrangement uses TRBV27 and TRBJ2-1; D ambiguous. The CDR3 runs 13 residues. In germline, CDR1 is MNHEY, CDR2 SMNVEV (reference sequence). V was trimmed by 1 base and J by 5 bases, leaving 6 bases between them. CDR3: CASSLFGHNEQFF. The CDR3 DNA is TGTGCCAGCAGTTTATTCGGCCACAATGAGCAGTTCTTC.

The chain combines TRBV6-1 with TRBJ1-1, with D uncertain. The CDR3 consists of 13 residues. Looked up from germline, CDR1 is MNHNS and CDR2 is SASEGT. V was shortened by 8 bases and J by 0 bases, with 10 bases between the two germline ends. CDR3 protein: CASDWVLNTEAFF. In DNA, the CDR3 is TGTGCCAGCGACTGGGTTTTGAACACTGAAGCTTTCTTT.

The chain couples TRBV15 to TRBJ2-1; 7 bases map to TRBD2. CDR3 size: 16 residues. The germline V gene has CDR1 LNHNV and CDR2 YYDKDF (reference sequence). V gave up 0 bases and J gave up 5 bases; unmatched junction bases: 7. The CDR3 coding sequence is TGTGCCACCAGCAGAGAGCGGCTAGCGGTAAACAATGAGCAGTTCTTC. Translation: CATSRERLAVNNEQFF.

CDR3 in DNA: TGTGCCAGCAGTGAAACGGCGGGGAACGAGCAGTACTTC. As protein: CASSETAGNEQYF. The chain carries TRBV2 and TRBJ2-7; the D gene is possibly TRBD2 (6 bases). CDR3 length: 13 amino acids. Germline V gene lookup returns CDR1 SNHLY and CDR2 FYNNEI. V shed 2 bases and J shed 5 bases, with 10 bases lying between them. Based on the CDR3 plus reference TRBV2 and TRBJ2-7, the full variable domain is EPEVTQTPSHQVTQMGQEVILRCVPISNHLYFYWYRQILGQKVEFLVSFYNNEISEKSEIFDDQFSVERPDGSNFTLKIRSTKLEDSAMYFCASSETAGNEQYFGPGTRLTVT.

As to this clone: Other DNA variants within this sample encode the same CDR3. The rearrangement uses TRBV27 and TRBJ2-5, with 13 bases lining up with TRBD2. V shed 3 bases and J 5 bases; nucleotides not matched to a gene: 3. CDR3 length equals 15 residues. Germline-derived CDR1 and CDR2 are MNHEY and SMNVEV (reference sequence). CDR3 residues: CASSFGTSGTETQYF. CDR3 nucleotide sequence: TGTGCCAGCAGTTTCGGGACTAGCGGGACGGAGACCCAGTACTTC.

This chain joins TRBV5-6 and TRBJ2-2, with 8 bases lining up with TRBD1. The CDR3 is 17 residues long. With 5 bases clipped from V and 6 bases from J, the junction kept 15 bases outside the gene matches. Per germline, CDR1 SGHDT and CDR2 YYEEEE. The CDR3 sequence: CASSFSGQGLLPGELFF. Here the CDR3 DNA reads TGTGCCAGCAGTTTTAGCGGACAGGGACTTTTACCCGGGGAGCTGTTTTTT.

This chain joins TRBV7-9 and TRBJ1-1; D gene ambiguous. CDR3 length: 16 residues. Trimming took 7 bases from V and 1 from J, leaving 19 bases between them. CDR1 and CDR2 from the germline V gene are SEHNR and FQNEAQ (reference sequence). In nucleotides, the CDR3 is TGTGCCAGCATCCCTAGCCCGGTCCGAGGGAACACTGAAGCTTTCTTT. Protein sequence: CASIPSPVRGNTEAFF.

The DNA of the CDR3 is TGTGCCAGCAGCTTAGCTTGGGGGACCGGGACGAATCAGCCCCAGCATTTT. This translates into CASSLAWGTGTNQPQHF. The chain has TRBV7-6 and TRBJ1-5; D perhaps matches TRBD1 (5 bases). CDR1 is SGHVS, CDR2 FNYEAQ, per germline. The CDR3 has 17 amino acids. The V and J ends lost 0 bases and 4 bases respectively, with 16 bases between them.